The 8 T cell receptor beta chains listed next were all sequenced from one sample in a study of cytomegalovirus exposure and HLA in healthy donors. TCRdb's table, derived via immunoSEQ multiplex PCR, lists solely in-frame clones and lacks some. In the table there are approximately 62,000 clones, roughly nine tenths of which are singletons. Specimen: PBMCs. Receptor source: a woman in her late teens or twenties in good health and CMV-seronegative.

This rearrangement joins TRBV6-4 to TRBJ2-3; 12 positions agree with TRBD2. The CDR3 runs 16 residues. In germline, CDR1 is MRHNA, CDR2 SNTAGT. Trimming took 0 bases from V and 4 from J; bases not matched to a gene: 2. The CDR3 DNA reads TGTGCCAGCAGTGACTCCGCTAGCGGGGGGGCAGATACGCAGTATTTT. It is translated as CASSDSASGGADTQYF.

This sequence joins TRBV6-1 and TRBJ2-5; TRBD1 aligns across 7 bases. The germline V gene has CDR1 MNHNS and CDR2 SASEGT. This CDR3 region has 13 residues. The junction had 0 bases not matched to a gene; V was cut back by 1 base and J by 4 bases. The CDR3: CASSEGDRETQYF. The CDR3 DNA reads TGTGCCAGCAGTGAAGGGGACAGAGAGACCCAGTACTTC.

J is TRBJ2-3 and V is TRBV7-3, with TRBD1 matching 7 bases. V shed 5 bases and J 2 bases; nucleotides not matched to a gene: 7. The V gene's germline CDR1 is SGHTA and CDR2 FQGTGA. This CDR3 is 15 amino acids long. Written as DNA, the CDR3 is TGTGCCAGCAGCCTGGGGGACAGATACACAGATACGCAGTATTTT. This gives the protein CASSLGDRYTDTQYF.

CDR3 sequence: CAWKRLAEETGRQYF. The CDR3 coding sequence is TGTGCCTGGAAGAGACTAGCGGAGGAGACGGGAAGGCAGTATTTT. The chain combines TRBV30 with TRBJ2-3, with 9 bases fitting TRBD2. J gave up 11 bases and V 4 bases, and 16 bases lay outside the gene matches. CDR3 length: 15 residues. Per the germline V gene, CDR1 is GTSNPN and CDR2 is SVGIG (reference sequence).

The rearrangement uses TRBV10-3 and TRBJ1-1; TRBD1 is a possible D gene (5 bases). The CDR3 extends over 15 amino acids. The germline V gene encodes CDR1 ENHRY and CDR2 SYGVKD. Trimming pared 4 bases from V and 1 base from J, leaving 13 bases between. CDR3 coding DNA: TGTGCCATCAGTGTCTCGAATACAGGGAACACTGAAGCTTTCTTT. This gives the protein CAISVSNTGNTEAFF.

The CDR3 DNA reads as TGCAGCGTTACTCCGGGACAGGGGTCCTACAATGAGCAGTTCTTC. Translating it yields CSVTPGQGSYNEQFF. The chain uses TRBV29-1 and TRBJ2-1; TRBD1 matches 10 bases. Losses at the gene ends were 5 bases for V and 1 base for J; bases not matched to a gene: 5. Germline V gene data show CDR1 as SQVTM and CDR2 as ANQGSEA. This CDR3 contains 15 residues.

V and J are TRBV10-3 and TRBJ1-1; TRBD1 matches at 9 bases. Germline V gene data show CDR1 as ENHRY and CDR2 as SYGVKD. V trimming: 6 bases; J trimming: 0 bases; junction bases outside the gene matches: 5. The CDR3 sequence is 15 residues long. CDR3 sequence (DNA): TGTGCCATCAGGAAACAGGGGGCCCTGAACACTGAAGCTTTCTTT. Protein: CAIRKQGALNTEAFF.

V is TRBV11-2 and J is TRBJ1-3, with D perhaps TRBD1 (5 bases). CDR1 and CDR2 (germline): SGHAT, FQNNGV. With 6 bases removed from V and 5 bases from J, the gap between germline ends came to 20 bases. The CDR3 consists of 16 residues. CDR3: CASRTRPGRERNTIYF. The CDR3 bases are TGTGCCAGCAGGACTAGGCCGGGCAGGGAGAGAAACACCATATATTTT. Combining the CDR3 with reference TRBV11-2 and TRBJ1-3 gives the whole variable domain EAGVAQSPRYKIIEKRQSVAFWCNPISGHATLYWYQQILGQGPKLLIQFQNNGVVDDSQLPKDRFSAERLKGVDSTLKIQPAKLEDSAVYLCASRTRPGRERNTIYFGEGSWLTVV.